The rows below give T cell receptor beta chains drawn from one sample of a study of T cells after yellow fever vaccination. Using its own MiXCR run on the 5' RACE reads, TCRdb lists one record per CDR3 protein. Seen here are more than 120,000 distinct CDR3 sequences, more than 6% observed once, and the top ten hold approximately 0.67%. The sample in question was CD4+ T cells sorted from PBMCs, obtained 5 days after the yellow fever booster vaccination. These receptor sequences come from a man in his thirties or forties who received the YFV17D yellow fever vaccine. The CDR3 runs from the conserved cysteine through the conserved F or W. The D gene is left open where the match is weak. Expanded clones are given a class, and other clones once, few, many or no size at all.

j_call v_call clone_size d_call cdr3_aa cdr3_nt
TRBJ2-7 TRBV6-5 many TRBD2 CASSYSLAGGLDEQYF TGTGCCAGCAGTTACTCACTAGCGGGAGGGTTAGACGAGCAGTACTTC
TRBJ2-5 TRBV29-1 many - CSATTSGTETQYF TGCAGCGCTACTACTTCCGGAACAGAGACCCAGTACTTC
TRBJ2-3 TRBV4-2 few - CASSRTVSGGSTDTQYF TGTGCCAGCAGCCGCACCGTTAGTGGCGGGAGCACAGATACGCAGTATTTT
TRBJ2-3 TRBV7-6 - TRBD2 CASSWASGKEDTQYF TGTGCCAGCAGCTGGGCTAGCGGGAAGGAAGATACGCAGTATTTT
TRBJ2-3 TRBV12-3/TRBV12-4 many - CASSLGGEDTQYF TGTGCCAGCAGTTTAGGGGGTGAGGATACGCAGTATTTT
TRBJ2-1 TRBV5-1 - TRBD2 CASSPSGRARNEQFF TGCGCCAGCAGCCCTAGCGGGAGGGCCAGGAATGAGCAGTTCTTC
TRBJ1-4 TRBV7-3 many - CASSPNSGGKLFF TGTGCCAGCAGCCCCAATTCGGGGGGAAAACTGTTTTTT
TRBJ1-2 TRBV28 few TRBD1 CASSPFDRAYGYTF TGTGCCAGCAGTCCCTTTGACAGGGCGTATGGCTACACCTTC
TRBJ2-3 TRBV7-2 many - CASSLKFGEPDTQYF TGTGCCAGCAGCTTAAAATTCGGAGAGCCAGATACGCAGTATTTT
TRBJ2-3 TRBV24-1 many TRBD1 CATSGGTGATDTQYF TGTGCCACCAGTGGGGGGACAGGGGCCACAGATACGCAGTATTTT
TRBJ2-1 TRBV7-9 many TRBD2 CASSWSREAYNEQFF TGTGCCAGCAGCTGGAGCCGGGAGGCCTACAATGAGCAGTTCTTC
TRBJ1-1 TRBV7-2 - - CASSLEVVDLAFF TGTGCCAGCAGCTTAGAGGTTGTAGACTTAGCTTTCTTT
TRBJ2-6 TRBV5-1 - TRBD1 CASSATGAGANVLTF TGCGCCAGCAGCGCCACAGGGGCTGGGGCCAACGTCCTGACTTTC
TRBJ2-4 TRBV30 - - CAVSGRNIQYF TGTGCGGTGAGCGGGCGAAACATTCAGTACTTC
TRBJ2-2 TRBV11-2 few - CASSLGGRTSGELFF TGTGCCAGCAGCTTAGGGGGGCGGACCTCCGGGGAGCTGTTTTTT
TRBJ2-1 TRBV20-1 many TRBD2 CSARVLAGIHNEQFF TGCAGTGCTAGAGTGTTAGCGGGTATACACAATGAGCAGTTCTTC
TRBJ2-1 TRBV7-2 many TRBD2 CASSLVVGGPDEQFF TGTGCCAGCAGCTTAGTAGTGGGAGGGCCGGATGAGCAGTTCTTC
TRBJ2-1 TRBV20-1 many - CSARGRYEQFF TGCAGTGCTAGGGGACGGTATGAGCAGTTCTTC
TRBJ1-1 TRBV18 many - CASSLKTAMNTEAFF TGTGCCAGCTCACTAAAGACAGCCATGAACACTGAAGCTTTCTTT
TRBJ2-1 TRBV7-2 - - CASSRAPLLNEQFF TGTGCCAGCAGCCGAGCCCCCCTCTTGAATGAGCAGTTCTTC
TRBJ2-1 TRBV25-1 many - CASSKRQSSYNEQFF TGTGCCAGCAGTAAACGACAGAGCTCCTACAATGAGCAGTTCTTC
TRBJ2-1 TRBV3-1 many TRBD2 CASSQEGGVTPGLAGPYPSLEQFF TGTGCCAGCAGCCAAGAAGGGGGGGTAACACCGGGACTAGCGGGACCGTACCCCTCGTTGGAGCAGTTCTTC
TRBJ2-3 TRBV12-3/TRBV12-4 many TRBD2 CASSIGLAGAGDTQYF TGTGCCAGCAGTATAGGACTAGCGGGAGCCGGGGATACGCAGTATTTT
TRBJ2-7 TRBV7-2 few TRBD1 CASSLGGTATFEQYF TGTGCCAGCAGCTTAGGTGGGACAGCCACCTTCGAGCAGTACTTC
TRBJ1-4 TRBV4-2 many TRBD1 CASSQNPAGGNEKLFF TGTGCCAGCAGCCAAAATCCGGCAGGGGGGAATGAAAAACTGTTTTTT
TRBJ2-7 TRBV21-1 many - CASSIGTGGPTYEQYF TGTGCCAGCAGCATTGGGACGGGAGGACCTACCTACGAGCAGTACTTC
TRBJ2-5 TRBV20-1 many TRBD1 CSAPGQGFETQYF TGCAGTGCCCCGGGACAGGGGTTTGAGACCCAGTACTTC
TRBJ1-1 TRBV2 many - CASSGAVSTEAFF TGTGCCAGCAGTGGGGCAGTTAGCACTGAAGCTTTCTTT
TRBJ2-7 TRBV7-9 many - CASSLGPRFLGSYEQYF TGTGCCAGCAGCTTAGGACCGAGGTTCCTCGGAAGCTACGAGCAGTACTTC
TRBJ2-7 TRBV29-1 many TRBD2 CSVALAGDSEQYF TGCAGCGTGGCCCTAGCGGGAGACTCCGAGCAGTACTTC
TRBJ2-7 TRBV20-1 many TRBD2 CSAKPRLAGVIYEQYF TGCAGTGCAAAGCCCCGACTAGCGGGAGTCATCTACGAGCAGTACTTC
TRBJ1-5 TRBV11-2 many - CASSLLAGGRGTDTQHF TGTGCCAGCAGCTTGCTGGCGGGCGGGAGGGGCACAGATACGCAGCATTTT
TRBJ2-7 TRBV6-1 many - CASTKPGLSSREQYF TGTGCCAGCACCAAGCCGGGACTCTCAAGTCGGGAGCAGTACTTC
TRBJ2-2 TRBV19 few TRBD2 CASSDSSGVGTGELFF TGTGCCAGTAGTGATTCTAGCGGGGTCGGCACCGGGGAGCTGTTTTTT
TRBJ2-1 TRBV20-1 many TRBD2 CSPTIATSGRVLAYNEQFF TGCAGTCCAACGATCGCAACTAGCGGGAGGGTCCTTGCCTACAATGAGCAGTTCTTC
TRBJ2-7 TRBV9 many TRBD1 CASSVGTGQGGYEQYF TGTGCCAGCAGCGTAGGCACGGGACAGGGGGGCTACGAGCAGTACTTC
TRBJ2-2 TRBV29-1 many - CSVGGRLIGELFF TGCAGCGTTGGAGGGAGACTGATCGGGGAGCTGTTTTTT
TRBJ2-3 TRBV20-1 many - CSASPPQGYIADTQYF TGCAGTGCTAGCCCCCCCCAGGGTTATATAGCAGATACGCAGTATTTT
TRBJ1-1 TRBV5-1 many TRBD1 CASSLQGQGSSLNTEAFF TGCGCCAGCAGCTTGCAGGGACAGGGGTCCTCCCTGAACACTGAAGCTTTCTTT
TRBJ2-7 TRBV7-6 many TRBD2 CASSLKSGAYEQYF TGTGCCAGCAGCTTAAAAAGCGGGGCCTACGAGCAGTACTTC
TRBJ1-1 TRBV7-9 many - CASSLVVPLNTEAFF TGTGCCAGCAGCTTAGTCGTTCCCCTGAACACTGAAGCTTTCTTT
TRBJ2-7 TRBV20-1 few - CSATLALGVSYEQYF TGCAGTGCCACTCTCGCCCTGGGGGTTTCCTACGAGCAGTACTTC